The TCR beta chain under discussion was sequenced for a study of shared clonotypes between healthy human individuals. The table came from immunoSEQ multiplex PCR; TCRdb's copy has only in-frame clones and leaves some out. The sample holds about 2.4 million clones, approximately 93% seen once. This receptor was obtained from a man aged 18 to 29 in good health. Some clones in this sample may be carry-over from other donors' samples. Sequencing was done on a sample of naive CD4+ T cells from PBMCs. Subset noted: CD45RA+ positively selected.

CDR3: CASSLAGRGRADTEAFF. The CDR3 coding sequence is TGTGCCAGCAGCTTGGCCGGTAGAGGGAGGGCAGACACTGAAGCTTTCTTT. V usage is TRBV5-8 and J usage is TRBJ1-1, with no clear D. V dropped 0 bases and J dropped 3 bases, with 18 bases sitting between them. The V gene's germline CDR1 is SGHTS and CDR2 YDEGEE. The CDR3 is 17 residues long.